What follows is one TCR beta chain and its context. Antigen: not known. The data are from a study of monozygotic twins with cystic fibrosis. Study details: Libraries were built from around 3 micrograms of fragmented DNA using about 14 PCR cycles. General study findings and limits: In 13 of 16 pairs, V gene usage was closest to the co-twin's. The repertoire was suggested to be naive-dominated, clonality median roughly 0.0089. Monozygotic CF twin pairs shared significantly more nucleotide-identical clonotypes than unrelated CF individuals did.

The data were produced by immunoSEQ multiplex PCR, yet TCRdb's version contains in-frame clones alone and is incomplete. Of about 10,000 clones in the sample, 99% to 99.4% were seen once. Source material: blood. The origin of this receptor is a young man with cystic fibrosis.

The CDR3 sequence: CASSFEGDTGELFF. CDR3 nucleotides: TGCGCCAGCAGCTTTGAGGGGGACACCGGGGAGCTGTTTTTT. The rearrangement uses TRBV5-1 and TRBJ2-2, with D possibly TRBD1 on 6 matching bases. This CDR3 comprises 14 residues. The germline V gene encodes CDR1 SGHRS and CDR2 YFSETQ. V was trimmed by 2 bases and J by 3 bases, leaving 8 bases between them.